What follows describes a single T cell receptor beta chain. The antigen remains unidentified. Trimming removed 1 base at V and 9 bases at J, with 10 bases between. Per the germline V gene, CDR1 is MDHEN and CDR2 is SYDVKM. This CDR3 has 13 residues. The study reverse transcribed the entire isolated RNA, so it sequenced expressed TCRB transcripts. Sequencing was performed with immunoSEQ multiplex PCR; in TCRdb, only in-frame clones are kept and a portion is missing. The profile shows 300,000 to 400,000 clones, roughly 9% of them singletons. The sample originates from a study of beta chain features in type 1 diabetes. About the study: Regarding age, gender and cell yields, patients proved similar to healthy donors.

The study, taken as a whole, reports: Sampled from patients, naive, central memory and Treg TCRB repertoires appeared more similar than those sampled from healthy donors. When Type 1 diabetes patients were examined, their TCRB CDR3s proved moderately but significantly shorter in all four CD4+ subsets.

This clonotype originated in a young man with type 1 diabetes. Sequenced sample: central memory CD4+ T cells from blood. V and J are TRBV28 and TRBJ2-4; D possibly corresponds to TRBD1 (6 bases). CDR3 amino acids: CASSLSGVGIQYF. DNA of the CDR3: TGTGCCAGCAGTTTATCAGGGGTAGGCATTCAGTACTTC.